Here is one T cell receptor beta chain with its context. The length of the CDR3 is 14 residues. V was shortened by 4 bases and J by 0 bases, with 9 bases between the two germline ends. Germline loops: CDR1 MNHEY, CDR2 SMNVEV (reference sequence). The record originates from a study of CD8 T cells in ankylosing spondylitis. From the 5' RACE reads, TCRdb called clonotypes with MiXCR, one entry per CDR3 protein. The table includes about 400,000 distinct CDR3 sequences, approximately 20% detected once. Source material: blood, either unsorted or a sorted T cell fraction (not recorded which). The V call is TRBV27, the J call TRBJ2-5; unclear D gene. The clonotype originates from a male donor with ankylosing spondylitis or in good health (not recorded which). This CDR3 is CASSSRVDQETQYF. DNA of the CDR3: TGTGCCAGCAGTTCTCGGGTAGACCAAGAGACCCAGTACTTC.